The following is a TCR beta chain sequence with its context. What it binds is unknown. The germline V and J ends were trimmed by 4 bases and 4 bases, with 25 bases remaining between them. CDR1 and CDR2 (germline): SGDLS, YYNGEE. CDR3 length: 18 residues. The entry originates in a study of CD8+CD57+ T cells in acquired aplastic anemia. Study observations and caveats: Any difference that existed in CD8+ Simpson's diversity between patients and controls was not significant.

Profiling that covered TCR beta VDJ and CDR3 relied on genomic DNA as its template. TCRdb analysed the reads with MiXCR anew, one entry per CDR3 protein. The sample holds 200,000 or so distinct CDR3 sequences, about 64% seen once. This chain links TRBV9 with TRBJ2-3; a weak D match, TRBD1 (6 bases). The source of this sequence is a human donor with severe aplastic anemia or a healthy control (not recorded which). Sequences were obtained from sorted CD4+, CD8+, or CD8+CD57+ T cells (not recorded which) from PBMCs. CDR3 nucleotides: TGTGCCAGCAGCCCACCCCCGGACTTTCCCAGGGGCCCAGATACGCAGTATTTT. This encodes CASSPPPDFPRGPDTQYF. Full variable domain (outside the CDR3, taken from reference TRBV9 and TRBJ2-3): DSGVTQTPKHLITATGQRVTLRCSPRSGDLSVYWYQQSLDQGLQFLIQYYNGEERAKGNILERFSAQQFPDLHSELNLSSLELGDSALYFCASSPPPDFPRGPDTQYFGPGTRLTVL.